This T cell receptor (beta chain) came from a study of response to subunit inactivated influenza vaccine. MiXCR, applied by TCRdb to the RT-PCR reads, yields one record per CDR3 protein. Of roughly 630,000 distinct CDR3 sequences in the sample, 14% were seen once. This clonotype appeared a few times. Germline values: CDR1 DFQATT, CDR2 SNEGSKA (reference sequence). Between the trimmed V and J ends, which lost 5 bases and 0 bases, there was a span of 14 bases. The CDR3 has 15 residues. Sequencing used PBMCs from blood, obtained about 14 days before vaccination. This clonotype originated in a man in his fifties or sixties who received an inactivated influenza vaccine. V and J are TRBV20-1 and TRBJ2-1; D gene ambiguous. The CDR3 DNA is TGCAGTGCTGTCGATTTCCCGAGCTCCTACAATGAGCAGTTCTTC. Amino acids: CSAVDFPSSYNEQFF.